The 31 T cell receptor beta chains listed next were all sequenced from one sample in a study of STAT5B mutations in CD4+ large granular lymphocyte leukemia. Clones were read by immunoSEQ multiplex PCR, and TCRdb kept only the in-frame ones, dropping some. Of over 35,000 clones detected, 81% appear once; the ten largest clones hold about 3.6%. The specimen sequenced was CD4+ T cells from blood buffy coats. These receptors all come from a human donor in good health.

V and J are TRBV28 and TRBJ2-7, with TRBD2 identical over 14 bases. The CDR3 is 15 amino acids. V shed 3 bases and J 6 bases; nucleotides not matched to a gene: 4. The germline CDR1 and CDR2 sequences are MDHEN and SYDVKM. Here the CDR3 reads CASSLGLAGDPEQYF. For the CDR3, the DNA is TGTGCCAGCAGTTTGGGACTAGCGGGGGATCCCGAGCAGTACTTC.

This chain connects TRBV5-6 to TRBJ2-2, with 16 bases matching TRBD2. V shed 5 bases, J shed 2 bases, and the junction held 6 bases outside the gene matches. The CDR3 length is 18 residues. Germline V gene sequence: CDR1 SGHDT, CDR2 YYEEEE. The CDR3 region is CASRFGTSGGANTGELFF. As DNA, the CDR3 is TGTGCCAGCAGATTTGGGACTAGCGGGGGGGCAAACACCGGGGAGCTGTTTTTT.

The rearrangement uses TRBV4-1 and TRBJ1-4, with D hard to call. With 1 base removed from V and 7 bases from J, the gap between germline ends came to 7 bases. This CDR3 contains 13 residues. In germline, CDR1 is MGHRA, CDR2 YSYEKL. The CDR3 region is CASSQVPGEKLFF. The CDR3 DNA is TGCGCCAGCAGCCAAGTTCCGGGTGAAAAACTGTTTTTT.

The chain combines TRBV27 with TRBJ2-5; the match to TRBD2 covers 13 bases. V gave up 5 bases and J gave up 5 bases; unmatched junction bases: 8. Germline V gives CDR1 MNHEY, CDR2 SMNVEV (reference sequence). This CDR3 comprises 16 residues. The CDR3 bases are TGTGCCAGCAGTGGGACTAGCGGGACCTCAGGGGAGACCCAGTACTTC. Protein product: CASSGTSGTSGETQYF.

The CDR3 spells CASSAGGHETQYF. CDR3 DNA: TGTGCCAGCAGCGCGGGGGGGCACGAGACCCAGTACTTC. This chain links TRBV9 with TRBJ2-5; 8 nucleotides match TRBD2. J gave up 5 bases and V 3 bases, and 3 bases lay outside the gene matches. The CDR3 totals 13 residues. Looked up from germline, CDR1 is SGDLS and CDR2 is YYNGEE.

This sequence joins TRBV18 and TRBJ2-1; perhaps TRBD2 as D (6 bases). The CDR3 totals 14 residues. Trimming cost V 6 bases and J 5 bases, with 14 bases left between them. Germline-derived CDR1 and CDR2 are KGHSH and LQKENI. The CDR3 nucleotides read TGTGCCAGCTCTCCAGGGACTCCCAACAATGAGCAGTTCTTC. Translating it yields CASSPGTPNNEQFF.

The chain links TRBV5-4 to TRBJ2-1, with D maybe TRBD2 (6 bases). The germline V gene has CDR1 SGHNT and CDR2 YYREEE (reference sequence). V lost 4 bases, J lost 7 bases, and 18 bases lay in between. The length of the CDR3 is 15 residues. DNA of the CDR3: TGTGCCAGCAGCCCGGGACGGGAGAGAGTAAATGAGCAGTTCTTC. Translation gives CASSPGRERVNEQFF.

The chain recombines TRBV25-1 with TRBJ1-2; TRBD1 might be the D (5 bases). Germline CDR1 and CDR2: MGHDK and SYGVNS. The length of the CDR3 is 14 residues. V was trimmed by 5 bases and J by 4 bases, leaving 14 bases between them. Here the CDR3 DNA reads TGTGCCAGCAGTAGACCGGGACGATTCTATGGCTACACCTTC. Its translation: CASSRPGRFYGYTF.

The chain employs TRBV5-1 and TRBJ2-5, with 9 positions matching TRBD1. The J call is in doubt because the DNA end fits TRBJ2-7 better. The CDR3 runs 15 residues. In germline, CDR1 is SGHRS, CDR2 YFSETQ. The CDR3 nucleotides are TGCGCCAGCAGCTTGGAAGGGACAGGGCTTCTCGAGCAGTACTTC. It specifies CASSLEGTGLLEQYF.

The chain recombines TRBV2 with TRBJ2-7, with 9 bases identical to TRBD2. In germline, CDR1 is SNHLY, CDR2 FYNNEI. V gave up 7 bases and J gave up 4 bases; unmatched junction bases: 8. CDR3 length equals 14 residues. This CDR3 is CASKYLAGNYEQYF. Here the CDR3 DNA reads TGTGCCAGCAAGTACCTAGCGGGGAATTACGAGCAGTACTTC. The whole variable domain, filled in from reference TRBV2 and TRBJ2-7, reads EPEVTQTPSHQVTQMGQEVILRCVPISNHLYFYWYRQILGQKVEFLVSFYNNEISEKSEIFDDQFSVERPDGSNFTLKIRSTKLEDSAMYFCASKYLAGNYEQYFGPGTRLTVT.

This chain uses TRBV18 with TRBJ1-2, with D possibly TRBD1 on 5 matching bases. V was cut by 6 bases and J by 6 bases, with 14 bases left in between. The CDR3 extends over 13 amino acids. Looked up from germline, CDR1 is KGHSH and CDR2 is LQKENI. The CDR3 here is CASSLGTANGYTF. The CDR3 coding sequence is TGTGCCAGCTCGCTTGGGACGGCAAATGGCTACACCTTC.

The rearrangement joins TRBV2 to TRBJ1-1; the D is unclear. The V gene lost 4 bases and the J gene lost 0 bases, with 6 bases spanning the gap. The CDR3 is 13 amino acids. Germline V gives CDR1 SNHLY, CDR2 FYNNEI. The CDR3 loop reads CASSAQMNTEAFF. In nucleotides, the CDR3 is TGTGCCAGCAGTGCTCAGATGAACACTGAAGCTTTCTTT.

This clone was picked up a small number of times. The chain recombines TRBV29-1 with TRBJ2-5; tentative D call: TRBD1 (6 bases). The CDR3 has 12 amino acids. V shed 4 bases and J shed 3 bases, with 9 bases lying between them. The germline gives CDR1 SQVTM, CDR2 ANQGSEA. The CDR3 loop reads CSVGEGEETQYF. The CDR3 DNA reads as TGCAGCGTTGGAGAGGGGGAAGAGACCCAGTACTTC. Variable domain in full (rest from reference TRBV29-1 and TRBJ2-5): SAVISQKPSRDICQRGTSLTIQCQVDSQVTMMFWYRQQPGQSLTLIATANQGSEATYESGFVIDKFPISRPNLTFSTLTVSNMSPEDSSIYLCSVGEGEETQYFGPGTRLLVL.

The chain has TRBV5-4 and TRBJ1-6; TRBD1 might be the D (6 bases). The CDR3 is 17 amino acids. The germline gives CDR1 SGHNT, CDR2 YYREEE (reference sequence). V lost 1 base, J lost 0 bases, and 11 bases lay in between. Written as DNA, the CDR3 is TGTGCCAGCAGCTTGCCCGACAGGAGCTCCTATAATTCACCCCTCCACTTT. This encodes CASSLPDRSSYNSPLHF. The full variable domain, its missing parts supplied by reference TRBV5-4 and TRBJ1-6, is ETGVTQSPTHLIKTRGQQVTLRCSSQSGHNTVSWYQQALGQGPQFIFQYYREEENGRGNFPPRFSGLQFPNYSSELNVNALELDDSALYLCASSLPDRSSYNSPLHFGNGTRLTVT.

This chain connects TRBV7-2 to TRBJ2-7, with 9 bases lining up with TRBD1. The CDR3 extends over 14 amino acids. Unmatched junction bases numbered 5, after V lost 5 bases and J lost 3 bases. Germline V gene data show CDR1 as SGHTA and CDR2 as FQGNSA. CDR3 sequence (DNA): TGTGCCAGCAGCGCCGACAGGGGGTACTACGAGCAGTACTTC. Translating it yields CASSADRGYYEQYF. The variable domain in full, with the rest retrieved from reference TRBV7-2 and TRBJ2-7, is GAGVSQSPSNKVTEKGKDVELRCDPISGHTALYWYRQSLGQGLEFLIYFQGNSAPDKSGLPSDRFSAERTGGSVSTLTIQRTQQEDSAVYLCASSADRGYYEQYFGPGTRLTVT.

The rearrangement links TRBV2 to TRBJ2-2, with TRBD1 as a possible D gene (6 bases). V was cut by 6 bases and J by 4 bases, with 12 bases left in between. Looked up from germline, CDR1 is SNHLY and CDR2 is FYNNEI. The CDR3 has 14 amino acids. The CDR3: CASSRQEATGELFF. CDR3 sequence (DNA): TGTGCCAGCAGCAGACAGGAGGCCACCGGGGAGCTGTTTTTT.

The chain uses TRBV19 and TRBJ1-5; D gene ambiguous. The CDR3 contains 14 residues. Germline lookup yields CDR1 LNHDA and CDR2 SQIVND (reference sequence). Deletions cut 5 bases from V and 2 bases from J, with 10 bases between. Written as DNA, the CDR3 is TGTGCCAGTAGTCCCGTCGGGGGCAATCAGCCCCAGCATTTT. Translation: CASSPVGGNQPQHF.

This rearrangement joins TRBV30 to TRBJ1-6, with TRBD1 matching over 7 bases. CDR1 and CDR2 from the germline V gene are GTSNPN and SVGIG (reference sequence). V was clipped by 4 bases and J by 7 bases; unmatched bases: 7. There are 14 residues in the CDR3. Here the CDR3 DNA reads TGTGCCTGGACTGGGGACAGTGTAAATTCACCCCTCCACTTT. The encoded protein is CAWTGDSVNSPLHF.

This clone was found a few times. The chain recombines TRBV19 with TRBJ1-2; D might be TRBD1 (5 bases). Germline loops: CDR1 LNHDA, CDR2 SQIVND (reference sequence). The V end was cut by 7 bases, the J end by 4 bases, with 10 bases between. The CDR3 is 12 amino acids. As DNA, the CDR3 is TGTGCCAGTAATCAGGGATTCTATGGCTACACCTTC. Protein: CASNQGFYGYTF.

The rearrangement uses TRBV29-1 and TRBJ2-2; D perhaps matches TRBD1 (6 bases). This CDR3 contains 14 residues. The germline CDR1 and CDR2 sequences are SQVTM and ANQGSEA. Trimming pared 5 bases from V and 5 bases from J, leaving 15 bases between. The CDR3 protein is CSVQIQGRTGELFF. The DNA of the CDR3 is TGCAGCGTTCAGATACAGGGCCGAACCGGGGAGCTGTTTTTT.

The chain recombines TRBV6-1 with TRBJ2-7, with 10 bases lining up with TRBD2. Germline V lookup: CDR1 MNHNS, CDR2 SASEGT. The ends lost 10 bases at V and 4 bases at J; junction bases unmatched: 10. The CDR3 extends over 14 amino acids. The CDR3 bases are TGTGCCACAACAAGACTAGCGGGTCAATACGAGCAGTACTTC. This sequence encodes CATTRLAGQYEQYF.

This clone was detected only once. The gene calls are TRBV4-1 and TRBJ2-7; D is ambiguous. This CDR3 comprises 15 residues. CDR1 and CDR2 from the germline V gene are MGHRA and YSYEKL. The V gene lost 0 bases and the J gene lost 0 bases, with 9 bases spanning the gap. The CDR3 loop is CASSQEVGSSYEQYF. Written as DNA, the CDR3 is TGCGCCAGCAGCCAAGAAGTAGGGTCCTCCTACGAGCAGTACTTC.

The chain recombines TRBV27 with TRBJ1-5; 8 bases are shared with TRBD1. This CDR3 has 13 residues. Germline V gene sequence: CDR1 MNHEY, CDR2 SMNVEV (reference sequence). J was trimmed by 7 bases and V by 6 bases; bases with no gene match: 5. DNA for the CDR3: TGTGCCAGCAGAGACAGGGGTGGCCAGCCCCAGCATTTT. Translation: CASRDRGGQPQHF.

The chain has TRBV10-3 and TRBJ1-1; unclear D gene. V dropped 0 bases and J dropped 6 bases, with 14 bases sitting between them. CDR3 length: 15 residues. CDR1 and CDR2 from the germline V gene are ENHRY and SYGVKD. The CDR3: CAISESARNGAEAFF. The CDR3 DNA sequence: TGTGCCATCAGTGAGTCGGCAAGGAACGGCGCTGAAGCTTTCTTT.

CDR3 in amino acids: CASSVQSIMNTEAFF. Here the CDR3 DNA reads TGTGCCAGCAGTGTACAGAGTATCATGAACACTGAAGCTTTCTTT. The chain recombines TRBV2 with TRBJ1-1; D is unclear. This CDR3 has 15 residues. The germline CDR1 and CDR2 sequences are SNHLY and FYNNEI. The V end was cut by 4 bases, the J end by 0 bases, with 12 bases between.

This chain joins TRBV4-3 and TRBJ1-2; D remains unclear. The V and J ends lost 0 bases and 4 bases respectively, with 15 bases between them. Germline CDR1 is LGHNA and CDR2 is YSLEER. The CDR3 extends over 16 amino acids. CDR3 nucleotides: TGCGCCAGCAGCCAAGAGGCGGGAGGGAGAGGCTATGGCTACACCTTC. Encoded protein: CASSQEAGGRGYGYTF.

The chain joins TRBV11-3 to TRBJ2-7; no clear D gene. With 1 base removed from V and 5 bases from J, the gap between germline ends came to 3 bases. This CDR3 has 11 residues. The V gene's germline CDR1 is SGHNT and CDR2 YENEEA. The chain's CDR3 is CASSLAHEQYF. In nucleotides, the CDR3 is TGTGCCAGCAGCTTAGCCCACGAGCAGTACTTC.

V gene TRBV6-1 combines with J gene TRBJ1-1; D uncertain. The CDR3 length is 13 residues. V dropped 3 bases and J dropped 1 base, with 6 bases sitting between them. Germline V gives CDR1 MNHNS, CDR2 SASEGT. The CDR3 is CASSDWPNTEAFF. CDR3 sequence (DNA): TGTGCCAGCAGTGATTGGCCGAACACTGAAGCTTTCTTT.

V and J are TRBV5-4 and TRBJ2-1; D not resolved. Germline values: CDR1 SGHNT, CDR2 YYREEE (reference sequence). V gave up 0 bases and J gave up 2 bases, with 6 bases separating them. The CDR3 extends over 14 amino acids. The DNA for the CDR3 is TGTGCCAGCAGCTTGGACAGCACCTACAATGAGCAGTTCTTC. This encodes CASSLDSTYNEQFF.

The chain joins TRBV11-3 to TRBJ2-2; no clear D gene. The CDR3 contains 14 residues. Germline CDR1 SGHNT, CDR2 YENEEA. V gave up 2 bases and J gave up 6 bases, with 10 bases separating them. CDR3 nucleotides: TGTGCCAGCAGCTTATTGGCGGCCGCCGGGGAGCTGTTTTTT. Translated: CASSLLAAAGELFF.

In regard to this clone: A junction boundary mismatches the germline segment, possibly from a read error. The chain couples TRBV28 to TRBJ2-3; 7 nucleotides match TRBD1. CDR1 is MDHEN, CDR2 SYDVKM, per germline. The CDR3 covers 14 residues. Here the CDR3 reads CASSFRGSTDTRYF. CDR3 DNA: TGTGCCAGCAGTTTCAGGGGGAGCACAGATACGCGGTATTTT.